Included here is one TCR beta chain sequence, with context. Antigen specificity is unknown. PCR involved 60 Vbeta and 13 Jbeta primers. Clones were sequenced by immunoSEQ multiplex PCR, and TCRdb holds only the in-frame ones, with some missing. The data contain 100,000 to 150,000 clones, roughly 75% of them singletons. The sample is drawn from a study of cytomegalovirus exposure and HLA in healthy donors. Study-wide results and limits: It emerged from a later analysis that several of the most significant clusters appeared to be linked to common viral pathogens.

Germline V gene sequence: CDR1 LNHDA, CDR2 SQIVND (reference sequence). The V end was cut by 8 bases, the J end by 1 base, with 12 bases between. The CDR3 contains 14 residues. The source of this sequence is a woman aged 45-65 years in good health and CMV-seronegative. Sequencing was carried out using PBMCs. The rearrangement links TRBV19 to TRBJ2-1, with D possibly being TRBD2 (6 bases). Here the CDR3 reads CASAGRKSYNEQFF. The CDR3 DNA is TGTGCCAGTGCGGGACGGAAGTCCTACAATGAGCAGTTCTTC. The full variable domain, completed using reference TRBV19 and TRBJ2-1, is DGGITQSPKYLFRKEGQNVTLSCEQNLNHDAMYWYRQDPGQGLRLIYYSQIVNDFQKGDIAEGYSVSREKKESFPLTVTSAQKNPTAFYLCASAGRKSYNEQFFGPGTRLTVL.